Listed below are T cell receptor beta chains from one sample, sequenced in a study of T cell repertoires in cytomegalovirus infection. From the reads, TCRdb called clonotypes with MiXCR, one entry per CDR3 protein. The sample shows around 630,000 distinct CDR3 sequences, 20% to 25% of them seen only once. The source material was CD8+ T cells from PBMCs. Receptors were obtained from a human donor in good health (CMV status not recorded). Some clones in this sample may be carry-over from other donors' samples. Each CDR3 is given with its conserved first and last residue. A D gene is named only where the DNA matches it firmly. Clone size is given for some rows only: seen once, a few or many times, or a class if the clone is expanded.

j_gene: TRBJ2-2
abundance: many
v_gene: TRBV7-2
d_gene: -
CDR3nt: TGTGCCAGCAGCTTTCCACTGACTGGTACGAACACCGGGGAGCTGTTTTTT
CDR3aa: CASSFPLTGTNTGELFF

j_gene: TRBJ1-3
abundance: few
v_gene: TRBV5-1
d_gene: -
CDR3nt: TGCGCCAGCAGCTTGGAGAGCCCCGAAGACACCATATATTTT
CDR3aa: CASSLESPEDTIYF

j_gene: TRBJ2-5
abundance: few
v_gene: TRBV28
d_gene: -
CDR3nt: TGTGCCAGCAACGGGTTACCGATAAACCAAGAGACCCAGTACTTC
CDR3aa: CASNGLPINQETQYF

j_gene: TRBJ2-5
abundance: many
v_gene: TRBV7-6
d_gene: TRBD1
CDR3nt: TGTGCCAGCAGCTTAGCCTCCGGGACAGGGGGCTCCCTTCGAGAGACCCAGTACTTC
CDR3aa: CASSLASGTGGSLRETQYF

j_gene: TRBJ2-7
abundance: few
v_gene: TRBV20-1
d_gene: -
CDR3nt: TGCGGATGGCGACAGGCAGACAATTCCTACGAGCAGTACTTC
CDR3aa: CGWRQADNSYEQYF

j_gene: TRBJ2-1
abundance: few
v_gene: TRBV27
d_gene: TRBD2
CDR3nt: TGTGCCAGCAGTCCAACACCCCCGGGGACTAGCGGCGCCTACAATGAGCAGTTCTTC
CDR3aa: CASSPTPPGTSGAYNEQFF

j_gene: TRBJ2-7
abundance: many
v_gene: TRBV7-9
d_gene: -
CDR3nt: TGTGCCAGCGTATGGGGAAGGGACGAGCAGTACTTC
CDR3aa: CASVWGRDEQYF

j_gene: TRBJ2-1
abundance: -
v_gene: TRBV19
d_gene: TRBD2
CDR3nt: TGTGCCAGTAGTGACGGGGGGGCCCCCCACAATGAGCAGTTCTTC
CDR3aa: CASSDGGAPHNEQFF

j_gene: TRBJ1-1
abundance: few
v_gene: TRBV20-1
d_gene: TRBD1
CDR3nt: TGCAGTGCTACGAACAGGGGAGCGCCCTGGGCTGAAGCTTTCTTT
CDR3aa: CSATNRGAPWAEAFF

j_gene: TRBJ2-6
abundance: few
v_gene: TRBV5-6
d_gene: -
CDR3nt: TGTGCCAGCAGCTTTCCCGGGGCTCCCTCGCCTGGGGCCAACGTCCTGACTTTC
CDR3aa: CASSFPGAPSPGANVLTF

j_gene: TRBJ2-1
abundance: few
v_gene: TRBV13
d_gene: TRBD2
CDR3nt: TGTGCCAGCAGCTCCTGGACTAGCGGGGGTCCCGGGGGAAATGAGCAGTTCTTC
CDR3aa: CASSSWTSGGPGGNEQFF

j_gene: TRBJ2-1
abundance: few
v_gene: TRBV6-5
d_gene: -
CDR3nt: TGTGCCAGCAGTCCGACTATACTTAGACTAGAGAAAGGCAATGAGCAGTTCTTC
CDR3aa: CASSPTILRLEKGNEQFF

j_gene: TRBJ1-5
abundance: -
v_gene: TRBV20-1
d_gene: -
CDR3nt: TGCAGTGCTCCGTCGGTGGATAGCAATCAGCCCCAGCATTTT
CDR3aa: CSAPSVDSNQPQHF

j_gene: TRBJ2-1
abundance: few
v_gene: TRBV20-1
d_gene: TRBD1
CDR3nt: TGCAGTGCAAAGGACAGGGTTCGGCACAATGAGCAGTTCTTC
CDR3aa: CSAKDRVRHNEQFF

j_gene: TRBJ1-1
abundance: many
v_gene: TRBV7-9
d_gene: -
CDR3nt: TGTGCCAGCAGCTTCCCGGGACAAGTTGAAGCTTTCTTT
CDR3aa: CASSFPGQVEAFF

j_gene: TRBJ1-2
abundance: few
v_gene: TRBV29-1
d_gene: -
CDR3nt: TGCAGCGTTGAAGGTCCTACAGGGACCCATGGCTACACCTTC
CDR3aa: CSVEGPTGTHGYTF

j_gene: TRBJ1-4
abundance: few
v_gene: TRBV28
d_gene: -
CDR3nt: TGTGCCAGCAGTTTACACGGTGTTAATGAAAAACTGTTTTTT
CDR3aa: CASSLHGVNEKLFF

j_gene: TRBJ2-6
abundance: few
v_gene: TRBV25-1
d_gene: -
CDR3nt: TGTGCCAGCAGTGACATAGACAGACGCCAAAGCTCTGGGGCCAACGTCCTGACTTTC
CDR3aa: CASSDIDRRQSSGANVLTF

j_gene: TRBJ2-5
abundance: many
v_gene: TRBV12-5
d_gene: TRBD2
CDR3nt: TGTGCTAGTGGACTGGGACTAGCATACGAGACCCAGTACTTC
CDR3aa: CASGLGLAYETQYF

j_gene: TRBJ1-1
abundance: few
v_gene: TRBV7-9
d_gene: -
CDR3nt: TGTGCCAGCAGCTTAGAGGGTCAGTTGAACACTGAAGCTTTCTTT
CDR3aa: CASSLEGQLNTEAFF

j_gene: TRBJ1-1
abundance: few
v_gene: TRBV19
d_gene: -
CDR3nt: TGTGCCAGTAGCGATACAGGGCCTGAAGCTTTCTTT
CDR3aa: CASSDTGPEAFF

j_gene: TRBJ2-7
abundance: few
v_gene: TRBV6-5
d_gene: -
CDR3nt: TGTGCCAGCAGTTACTCTGTCGGCAGGGCCTACGAGCAGTACTTC
CDR3aa: CASSYSVGRAYEQYF

j_gene: TRBJ2-7
abundance: many
v_gene: TRBV7-9
d_gene: TRBD1
CDR3nt: TGTGCCAGCAGCCTCCGGGACAGAAACTACGAGCAGTACTTC
CDR3aa: CASSLRDRNYEQYF

j_gene: TRBJ1-1
abundance: many
v_gene: TRBV6-1
d_gene: -
CDR3nt: TGTGCCAGCAGTGCCTCCCGGGTGAGGAACACTGAAGCTTTCTTT
CDR3aa: CASSASRVRNTEAFF

j_gene: TRBJ2-1
abundance: -
v_gene: TRBV2
d_gene: -
CDR3nt: TGTGCCAGCTCTCCCGGAGGGGCTGACTACAATGAGCAGTTCTTC
CDR3aa: CASSPGGADYNEQFF

j_gene: TRBJ2-2
abundance: -
v_gene: TRBV5-1
d_gene: TRBD2
CDR3nt: TGCGCCAGCAGCGCGGGACTAGCGGGGGGTCTCCCTACAGACACCGGGGAGCTGTTTTTT
CDR3aa: CASSAGLAGGLPTDTGELFF

j_gene: TRBJ2-7
abundance: -
v_gene: TRBV4-2
d_gene: TRBD1
CDR3nt: TGTGCCAGCAGCCTAACGACAGGGCCGAGCTACGAGCAGTACTTC
CDR3aa: CASSLTTGPSYEQYF

j_gene: TRBJ1-6
abundance: -
v_gene: TRBV12-3/TRBV12-4
d_gene: -
CDR3nt: TGTGCCAGCAGTTTAGCCCCCGGTGCGAGTTCACCCCTCCACTTT
CDR3aa: CASSLAPGASSPLHF

j_gene: TRBJ2-2
abundance: many
v_gene: TRBV7-2
d_gene: TRBD1
CDR3nt: TGTGCCAGCAGCCCAGAAAGACAGGGGGCTGGCGGGGAGCTGTTTTTT
CDR3aa: CASSPERQGAGGELFF

j_gene: TRBJ1-6
abundance: few
v_gene: TRBV12-3/TRBV12-4
d_gene: TRBD1
CDR3nt: TGTGCCAGCAGCAGGGGGCTCGTCTCACCCCTCCACTTT
CDR3aa: CASSRGLVSPLHF

j_gene: TRBJ2-1
abundance: -
v_gene: TRBV6-2/TRBV6-3
d_gene: -
CDR3nt: TGTGCCAGCAGTCGGAAGGCGAATGAGCAGTTCTTC
CDR3aa: CASSRKANEQFF

j_gene: TRBJ2-3
abundance: -
v_gene: TRBV10-3
d_gene: TRBD2
CDR3nt: TGTGCCATCAGTGAGTCGAGTACGCGGGGGGACACAGATACGCAGTATTTT
CDR3aa: CAISESSTRGDTDTQYF

j_gene: TRBJ2-2
abundance: few
v_gene: TRBV28
d_gene: -
CDR3nt: TGTGCCAGCAGTCCGCTTACAACAGGGATTCGCGGGGAGCTGTTTTTT
CDR3aa: CASSPLTTGIRGELFF

j_gene: TRBJ2-1
abundance: many
v_gene: TRBV12-5
d_gene: -
CDR3nt: TGTGCTAGTCTCCTCGGGGGCCTTTACAATGAGCAGTTCTTC
CDR3aa: CASLLGGLYNEQFF

j_gene: TRBJ2-3
abundance: -
v_gene: TRBV12-3/TRBV12-4
d_gene: TRBD2
CDR3nt: TGTGCCAGCACCCCTTGGGGCGGGGGGAATACGCAGTATTTT
CDR3aa: CASTPWGGGNTQYF

j_gene: TRBJ2-5
abundance: -
v_gene: TRBV6-5
d_gene: -
CDR3nt: TGTGCCAGCAGTTACGGCAGGTACCAAGAGACCCAGTACTTC
CDR3aa: CASSYGRYQETQYF

j_gene: TRBJ1-2
abundance: few
v_gene: TRBV28
d_gene: TRBD1
CDR3nt: TGTGCCAGCAGTTTATCCGCCATCCCGACAGGGCAAAGCTATGGCTACACCTTC
CDR3aa: CASSLSAIPTGQSYGYTF

j_gene: TRBJ1-5
abundance: many
v_gene: TRBV18
d_gene: TRBD1
CDR3nt: TGTGCCAGCTCACAAGGACAGGGCAGCAATCAGCCCCAGCATTTT
CDR3aa: CASSQGQGSNQPQHF

j_gene: TRBJ2-7
abundance: -
v_gene: TRBV12-3/TRBV12-4
d_gene: TRBD2
CDR3nt: TGTGCCAGCAGTTCACCCTTTCCCGGGACTACCCTCTCCTACGAGCAGTACTTC
CDR3aa: CASSSPFPGTTLSYEQYF

j_gene: TRBJ2-5
abundance: few
v_gene: TRBV14
d_gene: -
CDR3nt: TGTGCCAGCAGTCACACAAACCAAGAGACCCAGTACTTC
CDR3aa: CASSHTNQETQYF

j_gene: TRBJ1-6
abundance: once
v_gene: TRBV6-5
d_gene: -
CDR3nt: TGTGCCAGCAGCTGGTCATTAGGGGCGCGCAATTCACCCCTCCACTTT
CDR3aa: CASSWSLGARNSPLHF

j_gene: TRBJ2-7
abundance: -
v_gene: TRBV28
d_gene: TRBD1
CDR3nt: TGTGCCAGCAGTTTCCAGGACAGGGACTCCTACGAGCAGTACTTC
CDR3aa: CASSFQDRDSYEQYF

j_gene: TRBJ2-5
abundance: many
v_gene: TRBV6-6
d_gene: -
CDR3nt: TGTGCCAGCAGTTTAAGGAGCCAAGAGACCCAGTACTTC
CDR3aa: CASSLRSQETQYF

j_gene: TRBJ1-2
abundance: -
v_gene: TRBV7-9
d_gene: TRBD1
CDR3nt: TGTGCCAGCAGCTTAGCCGTGCAGGGGGTCGTCGGCTACACCTTC
CDR3aa: CASSLAVQGVVGYTF

j_gene: TRBJ1-1
abundance: few
v_gene: TRBV12-3/TRBV12-4
d_gene: -
CDR3nt: TGTGCCAGCAGTTTCAGACGGTCCGGGGTGGGGGAAGCTTTCTTT
CDR3aa: CASSFRRSGVGEAFF

j_gene: TRBJ2-1
abundance: many
v_gene: TRBV7-2
d_gene: TRBD1
CDR3nt: TGTGCCAGCAGCTTTGTACCGGGACAGGGTGGTGAGCAGTTCTTC
CDR3aa: CASSFVPGQGGEQFF

j_gene: TRBJ1-2
abundance: many
v_gene: TRBV14
d_gene: -
CDR3nt: TGTGCCAGCTCCGGGACGGAGGGATTTGCTAACTATGGCTACACCTTC
CDR3aa: CASSGTEGFANYGYTF

j_gene: TRBJ1-2
abundance: -
v_gene: TRBV20-1
d_gene: -
CDR3nt: TGCAGTGCTAGTTATCCCCAGGAGTATGGCTACACCTTC
CDR3aa: CSASYPQEYGYTF

j_gene: TRBJ2-4
abundance: -
v_gene: TRBV11-1
d_gene: TRBD1
CDR3nt: TGTGCCAGCAGCGCACAGGGGTCCCGTGGAAACATTCAGTACTTC
CDR3aa: CASSAQGSRGNIQYF

j_gene: TRBJ2-1
abundance: -
v_gene: TRBV14
d_gene: -
CDR3nt: TGTGCCAGCAGCCAGTTAGGGGGGAATGAGCAGTTCTTC
CDR3aa: CASSQLGGNEQFF

j_gene: TRBJ1-1
abundance: many
v_gene: TRBV7-9
d_gene: TRBD1
CDR3nt: TGTGCCAGCAGCTGGCCCGGGACAGGGGACACTGAAGCTTTCTTT
CDR3aa: CASSWPGTGDTEAFF

j_gene: TRBJ1-2
abundance: many
v_gene: TRBV7-9
d_gene: -
CDR3nt: TGTGCCAGCAGCTTAAAGAACGGCTATGGCTACACCTTC
CDR3aa: CASSLKNGYGYTF

j_gene: TRBJ1-5
abundance: few
v_gene: TRBV12-5
d_gene: -
CDR3nt: TGTGCTAGTGGGGCGGACGGTTTCAATCAGCCCCAGCATTTT
CDR3aa: CASGADGFNQPQHF

j_gene: TRBJ1-5
abundance: few
v_gene: TRBV20-1
d_gene: -
CDR3nt: TGCAGTGCTAGACTTCCAGGGACGGGAAGCAATCAGCCCCAGCATTTT
CDR3aa: CSARLPGTGSNQPQHF

j_gene: TRBJ2-3
abundance: -
v_gene: TRBV6-5
d_gene: TRBD2
CDR3nt: TGTGCCAGCACCGGTCTTGGATGGGGAGGGGATACGCAGTATTTT
CDR3aa: CASTGLGWGGDTQYF